This paragraph covers one TCR beta chain sequence. Its specificity is not known. Several immunoSEQ 96-well plates shared each subset's DNA, each plate a replicate. Sequencing was performed with immunoSEQ multiplex PCR; in TCRdb, only in-frame clones are kept and a portion is missing. Among millions of clones listed, about 95% were seen once. The germline V gene encodes CDR1 MNHEY and CDR2 SMNVEV (reference sequence). With V trimmed by 8 bases and J by 5 bases, 10 bases remained unmatched. CDR3 length: 14 amino acids. The data originate from a study of shared clonotypes between healthy human individuals. General study findings and limits: Naive subsets typically showed greater estimated richness than memory subsets.

CD45RO negativity and positive selection for CCR7 defined naive CD8 cells, a population that excluded terminally differentiated effector memory CD45RA+ cells. Only Caucasian adults living in Nashville, Tennessee served as donors. Input material: naive CD8+ T cells sorted from blood. The clonotype comes from a man aged 18 to 30 in good health. The rearrangement links TRBV27 to TRBJ2-5; 8 bases line up with TRBD2. The CDR3, as DNA: TGTGCCAGCGGTGAGCGGGAGTCGCGGGAGACCCAGTACTTC. Translating it yields CASGERESRETQYF.